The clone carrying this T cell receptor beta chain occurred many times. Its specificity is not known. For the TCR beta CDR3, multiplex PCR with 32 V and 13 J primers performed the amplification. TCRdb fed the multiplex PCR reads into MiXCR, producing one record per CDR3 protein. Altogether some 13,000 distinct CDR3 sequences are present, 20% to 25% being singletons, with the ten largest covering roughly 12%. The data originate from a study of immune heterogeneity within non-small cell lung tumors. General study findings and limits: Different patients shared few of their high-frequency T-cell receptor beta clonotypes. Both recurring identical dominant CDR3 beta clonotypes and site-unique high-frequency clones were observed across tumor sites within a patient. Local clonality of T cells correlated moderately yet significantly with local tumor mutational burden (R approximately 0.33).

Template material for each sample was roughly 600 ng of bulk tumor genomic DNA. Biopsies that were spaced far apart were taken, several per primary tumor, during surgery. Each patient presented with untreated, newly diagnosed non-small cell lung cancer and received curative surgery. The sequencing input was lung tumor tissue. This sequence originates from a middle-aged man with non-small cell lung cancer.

The CDR3 nucleotides read TGTGCCTGGAGTGTACACGGGGTCGAGCAGTACTTC. Protein product: CAWSVHGVEQYF. The gene calls are TRBV30 and TRBJ2-7, with D perhaps matching TRBD2 (5 bases). The CDR3 has 12 residues. Trimming took 0 bases from V and 6 from J, leaving 9 bases between them. The germline V gene has CDR1 GTSNPN and CDR2 SVGIG (reference sequence).